The rows below give T cell receptor beta chains drawn from one sample of a study of T-cell reconstitution after alpha-beta-depleted transplantation in children. TCRdb analysed the PCR reads with MiXCR anew, one entry per CDR3 protein. The profile covers about 830,000 distinct CDR3 sequences, with 16% appearing a single time and about 5% taken by the ten largest. The material was PBMCs, mostly from graft donor cells, obtained 360 days after TCRalphabeta/CD19-depleted stem cell transplant. The receptors shown here come from a male patient aged 10 to 17 who had a stem cell transplant for acute lymphoblastic leukemia, so the T cells may come from the graft donor. CDR3s include the opening cysteine and the closing phenylalanine or tryptophan. The D gene is left open where the match is weak. A clone size is listed for some rows: how often the clone was seen (once, few, many), or a class if it is expanded.

abundance	len	v_gene	j_gene	d_gene	CDR3nt	CDR3aa
-	14	TRBV20-1	TRBJ2-7	TRBD1	TGCAGTGCTAGCCAGGACAGGCCCAACTACGAGCAGTACTTC	CSASQDRPNYEQYF
-	15	TRBV10-3	TRBJ1-1	TRBD1	TGTGCTACTGGGGACAGGGGCCTGATGAACACTGAAGCTTTCTTT	CATGDRGLMNTEAFF
-	15	TRBV4-1	TRBJ1-1	TRBD1	TGCGCCAGCAGCCTGGGACAGCCCATGAACACTGAAGCTTTCTTT	CASSLGQPMNTEAFF
few	15	TRBV19	TRBJ2-1	-	TGTGCCAGTAGTATAGGCCGAAGGGGTTACAATGAGCAGTTCTTC	CASSIGRRGYNEQFF
few	13	TRBV9	TRBJ2-7	-	TGTGCCAGCAGCGTAGACCCCCAGAACGAGCAGTACTTC	CASSVDPQNEQYF
-	13	TRBV29-1	TRBJ2-5	-	TGCAGCGTTGAATCATTAATGGGAGAGACCCAGTACTTC	CSVESLMGETQYF
many	12	TRBV5-1	TRBJ2-5	-	TGCGCCAGCAGCTTGACCCAAGAGACCCAGTACTTC	CASSLTQETQYF
many	16	TRBV10-3	TRBJ2-1	-	TGTGCCATCAGTGAGAGAGGCAGGGACCCCTACAATGAGCAGTTCTTC	CAISERGRDPYNEQFF
few	13	TRBV3-1	TRBJ2-5	-	TGTGCCAGCAGCCACGAGACCCTCGGGACCCAGTACTTC	CASSHETLGTQYF
many	17	TRBV3-1	TRBJ2-5	-	TGTGCCAGCAGCCAAGAAGCGTCAGGGCTTTGGCAAGAGACCCAGTACTTC	CASSQEASGLWQETQYF
few	15	TRBV6-5	TRBJ2-1	-	TGTGCCAGCAGTTACTCCTACATTACGGGGTATGAGCAGTTCTTC	CASSYSYITGYEQFF
many	16	TRBV11-2	TRBJ2-1	-	TGTGCCAGCAGCTTAGCCGGGGCGAGCTCCTACAATGAGCAGTTCTTC	CASSLAGASSYNEQFF
many	16	TRBV4-1	TRBJ2-3	-	TGCGCCAGCAGCCAGGCCTCCGGCGGACACACAGATACGCAGTATTTT	CASSQASGGHTDTQYF
-	19	TRBV18	TRBJ2-1	TRBD2	TGTGCCAGCTCCCCCGGGGGTAGCGGGAGGCCGAGCTCCTACAATGAGCAGTTCTTC	CASSPGGSGRPSSYNEQFF
few	15	TRBV24-1	TRBJ2-1	-	TGTGCCACCAGTGAGGGTAGCCCCCCCTACAATGAGCAGTTCTTC	CATSEGSPPYNEQFF
many	14	TRBV12-3/TRBV12-4	TRBJ1-4	-	TGTGCCAGCACCCTCAACCCAACTAATGAAAAACTGTTTTTT	CASTLNPTNEKLFF
many	14	TRBV12-3/TRBV12-4	TRBJ1-5	-	TGTGCCAGCAGTTTATTAGGGGGGGATCAGCCCCAGCATTTT	CASSLLGGDQPQHF
many	14	TRBV25-1	TRBJ1-1	TRBD1	TGTGCCAGCAGTGAAGCGGGCAGGGGGGCTGAAGCTTTCTTT	CASSEAGRGAEAFF
-	12	TRBV12-3/TRBV12-4	TRBJ2-7	-	TGTGCCAGCACCCCAGGGTCAAGCGAGCAGTACTTC	CASTPGSSEQYF
-	15	TRBV2	TRBJ2-7	TRBD1	TGTGCCGTCGAAGGGTCTGGGACAGGGAGTGGTGAGCAGTACTTC	CAVEGSGTGSGEQYF
few	19	TRBV4-2	TRBJ2-1	TRBD2	TGTGCCAGCAGCCCCTCGACTAGCGGGAGCTCAAACCCCTTCAATGAGCAGTTCTTC	CASSPSTSGSSNPFNEQFF
many	15	TRBV24-1	TRBJ1-1	TRBD1	TGTGCCACCAGTGATCCGGGACAGGGGATCGCTGAAGCTTTCTTT	CATSDPGQGIAEAFF
many	15	TRBV4-1	TRBJ2-7	-	TGCGCCAGCAGCCTCGAGCCAGGGCAGAGCTACGAGCAGTACTTC	CASSLEPGQSYEQYF
few	14	TRBV20-1	TRBJ2-2	-	TGCAGTGCTAGAGGGGCTAGGTGGCGAGGGGAGCTGTTTTTT	CSARGARWRGELFF
few	18	TRBV6-5	TRBJ1-4	-	TGTGCCAGCAGTCTACAAACCGGGACCTCTCGGGCGCGTGAAAAACTGTTTTTT	CASSLQTGTSRAREKLFF
-	17	TRBV5-1	TRBJ1-2	TRBD1	TGCGCCAGCAGCCATGTACTCGGACAGGGGACAAACTATGGCTACACCTTC	CASSHVLGQGTNYGYTF
few	17	TRBV9	TRBJ2-1	TRBD2	TGTGCCAGCAGCCGTTACTCTAGCGGGGATTCCTACAATGAGCAGTTCTTC	CASSRYSSGDSYNEQFF
few	15	TRBV15	TRBJ2-7	-	TGTGCCACCAGCAGAGAGTCGACTACAAACGGCGAGCAGTACTTC	CATSRESTTNGEQYF
many	16	TRBV7-9	TRBJ2-5	TRBD2	TGTGCCAGCAGCCAAGGACTAGCGGCGTACCAAGAGACCCAGTACTTC	CASSQGLAAYQETQYF
-	12	TRBV5-1	TRBJ1-6	-	TGCGCCAGCCGACTTGGGGATTCACCCCTCCACTTT	CASRLGDSPLHF
-	12	TRBV7-3	TRBJ2-7	-	TGTGCCAGCAGCTCCAAGCTACGAGGGCAGTACTTC	CASSSKLRGQYF
few	15	TRBV29-1	TRBJ2-1	TRBD2	TGCAGCGTTTCGTCTAGCGGGAGGGGGGGAAATGAGCAGTTCTTC	CSVSSSGRGGNEQFF
many	14	TRBV18	TRBJ2-3	-	TGTGCCAGCTCACCACCCACGAGGTTAGATACGCAGTATTTT	CASSPPTRLDTQYF
few	15	TRBV5-8	TRBJ2-1	-	TGTGCCAGCAGCCTAGGCCCCCCAATCGGCAATGAGCAGTTCTTC	CASSLGPPIGNEQFF
-	11	TRBV29-1	TRBJ2-7	-	TGCAGCGTTTACGACAGCTACGAGCAGTACTTC	CSVYDSYEQYF
-	16	TRBV11-2	TRBJ2-7	TRBD2	TGTGCCAGCAGCTTAGGTGGACTAGCGGGATTTTGGGAGCAGTACTTC	CASSLGGLAGFWEQYF
few	12	TRBV19	TRBJ2-5	-	TGTGCCAGTAGTATTCAGGGAGAGACCCAGTACTTC	CASSIQGETQYF
many	15	TRBV29-1	TRBJ2-1	-	TGCAGCGTAAATACCGGGACGGCCGCCTACAATGAGCAGTTCTTC	CSVNTGTAAYNEQFF
few	13	TRBV20-1	TRBJ2-4	-	TGCAGTGCTATTCAGGGGGCCAAAAACATTCAGTACTTC	CSAIQGAKNIQYF
-	14	TRBV7-6	TRBJ2-5	-	TGTGCCAGCAGGCCTCGGGGTTCTATGGAGACCCAGTACTTC	CASRPRGSMETQYF
-	12	TRBV14	TRBJ2-1	-	TGTGCCAGCAGCGCCACCACAATTGAGCAGTTCTTC	CASSATTIEQFF